This T cell receptor beta chain was recorded in a study of blood T cell repertoires in COVID-19. Study-level background: Acute and convalescent COVID-19 specimens originated in the United States, Italy and Spain. T cells, B-cell-depleted T cells, or PBMCs provided the cDNA or gDNA that served as material.

Original analysis: Amplified reference gene primers provided the basis for estimating nucleated cell counts. TCRdb's copy holds only in-frame clones and misses some; the assay was immunoSEQ multiplex PCR. V, J and clone size reflect that table, while D and trimming were determined from the DNA. There are approximately 300,000 clones in the sample; 80% to 90% occur only once, and under 7.5% lies in the top ten. V lost 5 bases to trimming and J lost 5 bases; unmatched junction nucleotides: 8. Germline CDR1 is MDHEN and CDR2 is SYDVKM. CDR3 length equals 14 residues. The receptor's source is a man aged 18 to 35 who had recovered from COVID-19. This chain joins TRBV28 and TRBJ1-2, with TRBD1 matching 7 bases. Sequencing was carried out using peripheral blood. CDR3 nucleotide sequence: TGTGCCAGCAGTCCTCTAGGGGGCCCATATGGCTACACCTTC. It specifies CASSPLGGPYGYTF.